This TCR beta chain was profiled in a study of blood T cell repertoires in COVID-19. Under the authors' procedure: By means of reference gene primer amplification, nucleated cell counts were estimated. Here immunoSEQ multiplex PCR was the method, and the copy in TCRdb shows in-frame clones only, minus some. V and J calls and clone size follow that table, whereas D and trimming were derived from the DNA. Counted here are about 270,000 clones, about 88% occurring once; the ten biggest clones make up 3%. The sequence derives from a woman aged 45-59 years who had recovered from COVID-19. Sequencing was carried out using PBMCs or T cells enriched from blood (not recorded which).

CDR3 nucleotides: TGTGCCAGCAGCCCAGAAGCGCTAGCGGCGGAGGGAGAGCAGTTCTTC. Its translation: CASSPEALAAEGEQFF. This rearrangement joins TRBV3-1 (or the pseudogene TRBV3-2) to TRBJ2-1, with 7 bases that match TRBD2. This CDR3 has 16 amino acids. Trimming took 4 bases from V and 10 from J; bases not matched to a gene: 16. Germline lookup yields CDR1 LGHDT and CDR2 YNNKEL (reference sequence).